One and the same sample provided the 25 T cell receptor beta chains below, sequenced in a study of blood T cells in healthy people across ages. The second PCR ran roughly 7 to 12 cycles with a sample-barcoded 5' primer and J-beta primers. TCRdb used MiXCR to reprocess the 5' RACE reads, holding one entry per CDR3 protein. Altogether roughly 1,100,000 distinct CDR3 sequences are present, 20% to 25% being singletons, with the ten largest covering about 0.69%. The sample also formed part of further work on T cells of mothers and their children.

Sequencing was carried out using blood. Receptors originate from a girl aged 2 to 10 in good health.

This clonotype was observed many times. The J gene is TRBJ2-3, the V gene TRBV12-3 or TRBV12-4; D unresolved. There are 12 residues in the CDR3. The ends were cut back, 3 bases at V and 4 bases at J, with 5 bases in the middle. The CDR3 DNA is TGTGCCAGCAGTTTTGATGCAGATACGCAGTATTTT. It specifies CASSFDADTQYF.

Concerning this clonotype itself: A read error may account for a junction end that differs from germline. The chain is built from TRBV20-1 and TRBJ1-2, with 7 bases matching TRBD1. Germline values: CDR1 DFQATT, CDR2 SNEGSKA (reference sequence). The CDR3 consists of 11 residues. The CDR3 DNA sequence: TGCAGTGCTACGGCCGGGACAGCCCGGCCCTTC. Translating it yields CSATAGTARPF.

The chain uses TRBV13 and TRBJ2-3, with 8 bases matching TRBD2. Germline V gene sequence: CDR1 PRHDT, CDR2 FYEKMQ (reference sequence). The trim removed 5 bases at V and 3 bases at J, leaving 10 bases unmatched. The CDR3 loop spans 16 amino acids. CDR3 nucleotide sequence: TGTGCCAGCAGCGCGAACTGGCGGGGGGTAACAGATACGCAGTATTTT. Its protein is CASSANWRGVTDTQYF.

The CDR3 DNA is TGTGCCAGCAGCTCCTACGGCAGGGGCTATGGCTACACCTTC. Amino acids: CASSSYGRGYGYTF. The rearrangement links TRBV11-1 to TRBJ1-2; D is perhaps TRBD1 (6 bases). The CDR3 consists of 14 residues. CDR1 and CDR2 (germline): SGHAT, FQDESV (reference sequence). Between the trimmed V and J ends, which lost 4 bases and 4 bases, there was a span of 13 bases.

The sample holds a few counts of this clonotype. The chain employs TRBV29-1 and TRBJ1-2; possibly TRBD1 for D (6 bases). Germline V gene data show CDR1 as SQVTM and CDR2 as ANQGSEA. V dropped 7 bases and J dropped 3 bases, with 9 bases sitting between them. The CDR3 spans 11 residues. CDR3 nucleotide sequence: TGCAGCGGGGGACAAGACTATGGCTACACCTTC. It encodes CSGGQDYGYTF.

The gene calls are TRBV12-3 or TRBV12-4 and TRBJ1-2; a weak D match, TRBD1 (5 bases). V was shortened by 3 bases and J by 4 bases, with 15 bases between the two germline ends. This CDR3 contains 15 residues. CDR3 in DNA: TGTGCCAGCAGTTTTGTTGAGGGCGGGGCCTATGGCTACACCTTC. Translated, it gives CASSFVEGGAYGYTF.

This clonotype was detected only a few times. Here the CDR3 reads CAISESQEKVGLARDGEQFF. The CDR3 DNA follows: TGTGCCATCAGTGAGTCGCAAGAGAAAGTGGGACTAGCGAGAGATGGTGAGCAGTTCTTC. V usage is TRBV10-3 and J usage is TRBJ2-5, with 10 positions matching TRBD2. The J call may be faulty, since TRBJ2-1 better matches the DNA end. This CDR3 has 20 residues. The germline V gene encodes CDR1 ENHRY and CDR2 SYGVKD.

This clonotype was observed many times. The V gene is TRBV12-3 or TRBV12-4, the J gene TRBJ2-5; D gene uncertain. Trimming pared 3 bases from V and 2 bases from J, leaving 10 bases between. This CDR3 contains 14 residues. CDR3 nucleotides: TGTGCCAGCAGTTTGGGCGGTCGACAAGAGACCCAGTACTTC. This codes for CASSLGGRQETQYF.

V usage is TRBV2 and J usage is TRBJ2-7; D gene ambiguous. Between the trimmed V and J ends, which lost 3 bases and 6 bases, there was a span of 15 bases. The CDR3 is 14 residues long. Per the germline V gene, CDR1 is SNHLY and CDR2 is FYNNEI. CDR3 DNA sequence: TGTGCCAGCAGTGAGGAAAGGGTGTGGAGCGAGCAGTACTTC. It yields the protein CASSEERVWSEQYF. Variable domain in full (rest from reference TRBV2 and TRBJ2-7): EPEVTQTPSHQVTQMGQEVILRCVPISNHLYFYWYRQILGQKVEFLVSFYNNEISEKSEIFDDQFSVERPDGSNFTLKIRSTKLEDSAMYFCASSEERVWSEQYFGPGTRLTVT.

V usage is TRBV7-9 and J usage is TRBJ2-5; possibly TRBD2 for D (5 bases). The CDR3 extends over 14 amino acids. The germline V gene has CDR1 SEHNR and CDR2 FQNEAQ (reference sequence). Trimming left V 3 bases short and J 5 bases short, with 13 bases between. This CDR3 is CASSFIGVRETQYF. The DNA of the CDR3 is TGTGCCAGCAGCTTTATCGGGGTCCGGGAGACCCAGTACTTC.

This sequence joins TRBV7-3 and TRBJ2-3, with D possibly matching TRBD2 (5 bases). Germline CDR1 reads SGHTA; CDR2 reads FQGTGA. The CDR3 spans 13 residues. V lost 5 bases, J lost 8 bases, and 14 bases lay in between. The CDR3 nucleotides are TGTGCCAGCAGCCCCGGACTCTCGGGTACGCAGTATTTT. Its translation is CASSPGLSGTQYF.

This clonotype was found a few times. The V gene is TRBV6-5, the J gene TRBJ1-2, with D unclear. The germline CDR1 and CDR2 sequences are MNHEY and SVGAGI. The CDR3 loop spans 16 amino acids. V was pared by 0 bases and J by 2 bases, with 13 bases between. CDR3 region: CASSYSLEEVNYGYTF. The DNA of the CDR3 is TGTGCCAGCAGTTACTCGTTAGAGGAGGTGAACTATGGCTACACCTTC.

The rearrangement joins TRBV29-1 to TRBJ2-6; possible D gene TRBD1, 5 bases. Germline CDR1 and CDR2: SQVTM and ANQGSEA. Trimming removed 4 bases at V and 0 bases at J, with 10 bases between. This CDR3 is 15 amino acids long. In DNA form, the CDR3 reads TGCAGCGTTGCGCAGGGATTCTCTGGGGCCAACGTCCTGACTTTC. It encodes CSVAQGFSGANVLTF.

This clonotype was observed a few times. V is TRBV6-1 and J is TRBJ2-5; D is unclear. The end of the DNA is better explained by TRBJ2-1, so the J call may be wrong. This CDR3 is 13 amino acids long. Germline loops: CDR1 MNHNS, CDR2 SASEGT. CDR3 amino acids: CASSEAYSNEQFF. In DNA form, the CDR3 reads TGTGCCAGCAGTGAAGCGTACAGCAATGAGCAGTTCTTC.

The chain links TRBV5-1 to TRBJ2-5; D remains ambiguous. V lost 8 bases, J lost 3 bases, and 17 bases lay in between. CDR1 and CDR2 from the germline V gene are SGHRS and YFSETQ. This CDR3 is built from 14 residues. The chain's CDR3 is CASSLEGPEETQYF. CDR3 nucleotide sequence: TGCGCCAGTTCCCTGGAAGGGCCCGAAGAGACCCAGTACTTC.

This clonotype was observed a handful of times. The chain joins TRBV4-1 to TRBJ2-5, with TRBD1 as a possible D gene (6 bases). The V gene's germline CDR1 is MGHRA and CDR2 YSYEKL. The CDR3 consists of 15 residues. V shed 5 bases and J shed 2 bases, with 15 bases lying between them. The CDR3 region has the DNA TGCGCCAGCAGCATTACAGGGCCCACTCAAGAGACCCAGTACTTC. Amino acids: CASSITGPTQETQYF.

This chain links TRBV7-9 with TRBJ2-1; 7 bases align to TRBD1. CDR1 SEHNR and CDR2 FQNEAQ come from the germline V gene (reference sequence). The ends lost 5 bases at V and 3 bases at J; junction bases unmatched: 7. The CDR3 is made up of 15 amino acids. This CDR3 is CASSTSGTDYNEQFF. CDR3 in DNA: TGTGCCAGCAGCACCTCCGGGACAGACTACAATGAGCAGTTCTTC.

V gene TRBV27 combines with J gene TRBJ1-2; 7 nucleotides align to TRBD1. Germline assignment: CDR1 MNHEY and CDR2 SMNVEV (reference sequence). With V trimmed by 5 bases and J by 2 bases, 14 bases remained unmatched. The CDR3 has 17 residues. The CDR3 region is CASSPRQGLVANYGYTF. The CDR3 bases are TGTGCCAGCAGTCCCCGACAGGGTCTGGTCGCGAACTATGGCTACACCTTC.

This chain connects TRBV27 to TRBJ1-5, with D hard to call. The CDR3 is 13 residues long. Germline CDR1 MNHEY, CDR2 SMNVEV (reference sequence). The CDR3, as DNA: TGTGCGGAGAGCCGAGGACGCAATCAGCCCCAGCATTTT. Residues: CAESRGRNQPQHF.

This sequence joins TRBV12-5 and TRBJ2-5; the match to TRBD2 covers 7 bases. Germline CDR1 LGHNT, CDR2 FRNRAP. The V gene end was trimmed by 0 bases and the J gene end by 2 bases; junction bases not matched to a gene: 6. This CDR3 is 16 amino acids long. The CDR3, as DNA: TGTGCTAGTGGTTTGGTCCTGGGGGGGAGGCAAGAGACCCAGTACTTC. Its protein is CASGLVLGGRQETQYF.

J is TRBJ1-4 and V is TRBV27; D is undetermined. Trimming left V 6 bases short and J 8 bases short, with 16 bases between. CDR3 length: 14 residues. Germline V lookup: CDR1 MNHEY, CDR2 SMNVEV (reference sequence). The CDR3 coding sequence is TGTGCCAGCAGAGGCCGGGAAGGTCAAGAAAAACTGTTTTTT. It yields the protein CASRGREGQEKLFF.

This clonotype appeared a few times. The gene calls are TRBV6-5 and TRBJ2-3; D possibly uses TRBD1 or TRBD2 (5 bases each). Trimming left V 2 bases short and J 6 bases short, with 12 bases between. Germline-derived CDR1 and CDR2 are MNHEY and SVGAGI. The CDR3 sequence is 14 residues long. CDR3 coding DNA: TGTGCCAGCAGTTACACGAGGGGATCGGATACGCAGTATTTT. This encodes CASSYTRGSDTQYF.

The rearrangement uses TRBV20-1 and TRBJ1-2; D may be TRBD1 (6 bases). The CDR3 length is 14 residues. Germline V gives CDR1 DFQATT, CDR2 SNEGSKA (reference sequence). The V end was cut by 0 bases, the J end by 8 bases, with 16 bases between. The CDR3 loop is CSARDRTVGGGYTF. Here the CDR3 DNA reads TGCAGTGCTAGAGACAGGACAGTGGGAGGCGGCTACACCTTC.

The J gene is TRBJ1-2, the V gene TRBV5-1; a possible D gene is TRBD1 (5 bases). V lost 5 bases and J 3 bases, leaving 20 bases between the germline ends. Germline-derived CDR1 and CDR2 are SGHRS and YFSETQ. There are 16 residues in the CDR3. CDR3 amino acids: CASRPDPGLLDYGYTF. DNA of the CDR3: TGCGCCAGCAGACCCGATCCGGGACTCTTGGACTATGGCTACACCTTC.

The chain couples TRBV10-3 to TRBJ1-5; 8 bases are a match to TRBD1. The CDR3 sequence is 13 residues long. With V trimmed by 6 bases and J by 5 bases, 3 bases remained unmatched. The germline V gene has CDR1 ENHRY and CDR2 SYGVKD. CDR3 coding DNA: TGTGCCATCAGGGACAGGGCGGATCAGCCCCAGCATTTT. It codes for CAIRDRADQPQHF.